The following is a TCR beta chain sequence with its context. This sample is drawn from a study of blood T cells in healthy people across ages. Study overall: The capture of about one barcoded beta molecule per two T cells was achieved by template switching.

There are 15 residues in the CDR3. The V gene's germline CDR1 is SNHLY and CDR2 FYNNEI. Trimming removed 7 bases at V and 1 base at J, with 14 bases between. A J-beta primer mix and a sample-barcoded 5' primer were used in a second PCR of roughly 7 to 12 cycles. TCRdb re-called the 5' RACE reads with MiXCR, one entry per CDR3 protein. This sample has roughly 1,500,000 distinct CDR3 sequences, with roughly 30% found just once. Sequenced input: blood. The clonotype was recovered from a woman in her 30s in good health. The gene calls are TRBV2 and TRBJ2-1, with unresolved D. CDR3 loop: CASTIGRFSYNEQFF. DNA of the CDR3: TGTGCCAGCACCATAGGACGTTTTTCCTACAATGAGCAGTTCTTC.